The 8 T cell receptor beta chains in this list originate from one sample, sequenced in a study of T cells after yellow fever vaccination. TCRdb itself ran the 5' RACE reads through MiXCR, one entry per CDR3 protein. The repertoire consists of about 500,000 distinct CDR3 sequences, with roughly 17% occurring once and the leading ten covering around a sixth. Sequencing used PBMCs, obtained roughly 5 days after the first yellow fever vaccination. The source is a man aged 18-30 years who received the YFV17D yellow fever vaccine.

This clonotype was seen only a few times. The chain carries TRBV24-1 and TRBJ2-6, with D unresolved. This CDR3 contains 16 residues. Looked up from germline, CDR1 is KGHDR and CDR2 is SFDVKD. With 4 bases removed from V and 3 bases from J, the gap between germline ends came to 12 bases. The CDR3 loop reads CATSEADLDGANVLTF. The DNA for the CDR3 is TGTGCCACCAGTGAAGCAGACTTGGATGGGGCCAACGTCCTGACTTTC.

This sequence joins TRBV5-6 and TRBJ1-6; no definite D call. The V end was cut by 4 bases, the J end by 10 bases, with 15 bases between. Germline-derived CDR1 and CDR2 are SGHDT and YYEEEE. The CDR3 runs to 14 residues. The CDR3 protein is CASSIGRSLSPLHF. The DNA for the CDR3 is TGTGCCAGCAGCATTGGACGGTCTCTGTCACCCCTCCACTTT.

This rearrangement joins TRBV7-2 to TRBJ2-2; 7 nucleotides agree with TRBD2. This CDR3 has 16 residues. The germline CDR1 and CDR2 sequences are SGHTA and FQGNSA. Trimming removed 6 bases from V and 0 bases from J; junction bases left unmatched: 7. The CDR3 DNA sequence: TGTGCCAGCAGATTGGGAGGGCGGACGAACACCGGGGAGCTGTTTTTT. It encodes CASRLGGRTNTGELFF.

Remarks on this clonotype: Germline and junction disagree at one end, which may indicate a read error. V and J are TRBV7-2 and TRBJ2-3; D may be TRBD2 (7 bases). CDR3 length equals 14 residues. Germline CDR1 and CDR2: SGHTA and FQGNSA. The CDR3 DNA is TGTGACAGCAGCACTGGGGGGGCCGAAGATACGCAGTATTTT. Translation gives CDSSTGGAEDTQYF.

This clonotype was seen only a few times. This chain uses TRBV29-1 with TRBJ1-1; 12 bases are a match to TRBD1. Looked up from germline, CDR1 is SQVTM and CDR2 is ANQGSEA. This CDR3 is 16 amino acids long. Trimming at V came to 4 bases and at J to 3 bases, leaving 9 bases not matched to a gene. The CDR3 here is CSVAGDRGQFDTEAFF. For the CDR3, the DNA is TGCAGCGTTGCCGGGGACAGGGGGCAATTTGACACTGAAGCTTTCTTT.

The chain recombines TRBV7-2 with TRBJ2-3; weak D call: TRBD2 (5 bases). Looked up from germline, CDR1 is SGHTA and CDR2 is FQGNSA. This CDR3 is built from 16 residues. Trimming took off 3 bases at V and 3 bases at J, with 16 bases between the two ends. CDR3 coding DNA: TGTGCCAGCAGCTTTGGCGGGCCACTGAGGACAGATACGCAGTATTTT. Protein: CASSFGGPLRTDTQYF.

This clonotype has a count of ten or more. The V call is TRBV6-5, the J call TRBJ2-1; D not certain. Germline V gene data show CDR1 as MNHEY and CDR2 as SVGAGI. The CDR3 runs to 13 residues. Trimming shortened V by 0 bases and J by 3 bases, and 3 bases separated the two germline ends. CDR3 loop: CASSYSNYNEQFF. In DNA, the CDR3 is TGTGCCAGCAGTTACTCCAACTACAATGAGCAGTTCTTC.

This clonotype occurred a few times. The genes are TRBV7-9 and TRBJ1-6; 9 bases align to TRBD1. V shed 7 bases and J 7 bases; nucleotides not matched to a gene: 5. Germline lookup yields CDR1 SEHNR and CDR2 FQNEAQ (reference sequence). The length of the CDR3 is 14 residues. The CDR3 protein is CASNSGQGNSPLHF. In DNA form, the CDR3 reads TGTGCCAGCAACTCCGGACAGGGGAATTCACCCCTCCACTTT.